Following are 17 T cell receptor beta chains from one sample sequenced in a study of T cell changes during pregnancy in multiple sclerosis. Sequencing was performed with immunoSEQ multiplex PCR; in TCRdb, only in-frame clones are kept and a portion is missing. In the table there are roughly 100,000 clones, 92% of which are singletons. Sequencing used peripheral blood, obtained after pregnancy. Source of these receptors: a female donor with multiple sclerosis, enrolled in a pregnancy study.

This chain connects TRBV6-6 to TRBJ2-1; possible D gene TRBD1, 6 bases. There are 15 residues in the CDR3. Germline values: CDR1 MNHNY, CDR2 SVGAGI (reference sequence). Deletions cut 5 bases from V and 4 bases from J, with 15 bases between. DNA for the CDR3: TGTGCCAGCAGTCCAGAGGCAGGGGAATACAATGAGCAGTTCTTC. Protein: CASSPEAGEYNEQFF.

The V gene is TRBV5-1, the J gene TRBJ1-3; TRBD1 agrees at 7 bases. J gave up 0 bases and V 2 bases, and 11 bases lay outside the gene matches. Germline V CDR1 and CDR2: SGHRS, YFSETQ. CDR3 size: 18 residues. The CDR3 sequence: CASSFTHRGESSGNTIYF. The CDR3 region has the DNA TGCGCCAGCAGCTTTACTCACAGGGGCGAAAGCTCTGGAAACACCATATATTTT.

This clone was seen once. J is TRBJ2-5 and V is TRBV14, with 11 bases lining up with TRBD1. Germline trimming cut 1 base from V and 5 bases from J; bases unmatched to any gene: 3. CDR3 length: 15 amino acids. The germline V gene has CDR1 SGHDN and CDR2 FVKESK. The CDR3 DNA sequence: TGTGCCAGCAGCCAAGGGACAGGGGGCTTGGAGACCCAGTACTTC. Protein product: CASSQGTGGLETQYF.

V and J are TRBV15 and TRBJ1-1, with 7 bases identical to TRBD1. Germline assignment: CDR1 LNHNV and CDR2 YYDKDF (reference sequence). The V and J ends lost 3 bases and 0 bases, in that order; junction bases with no gene match: 1. This CDR3 has 14 amino acids. This CDR3 is CATSRGQMNTEAFF. The CDR3 coding sequence is TGTGCCACCAGCAGGGGACAGATGAACACTGAAGCTTTCTTT.

The V gene is TRBV5-4, the J gene TRBJ2-7; 9 nucleotides agree with TRBD1. The V gene end was trimmed by 0 bases and the J gene end by 2 bases; junction bases not matched to a gene: 3. Germline CDR1 reads SGHNT; CDR2 reads YYREEE (reference sequence). This CDR3 has 15 residues. This CDR3 is CASSLAGTGPYEQYF. The CDR3 DNA is TGTGCCAGCAGCTTGGCCGGGACAGGGCCCTACGAGCAGTACTTC.

This chain joins TRBV21-1 and TRBJ2-1; the table's D gene call, TRBD1, was not cross checked with the DNA. TRBV21-1 is designated a pseudogene. The CDR3 is 18 residues long. CDR3 in amino acids: CASSRWGDRESSYNEQFF. In DNA, the CDR3 is TGTGCCAGCAGCAGGTGGGGGGACAGGGAAAGCTCCTACAATGAGCAGTTCTTC.

This rearrangement joins TRBV7-2 to TRBJ2-7; D might be TRBD2 (6 bases). This CDR3 has 15 residues. The germline V gene has CDR1 SGHTA and CDR2 FQGNSA. V lost 3 bases and J lost 0, with 12 bases in between. The CDR3 loop reads CASSLGSSASYEQYF. For the CDR3, the DNA is TGTGCCAGCAGCTTGGGGTCTAGCGCCTCCTACGAGCAGTACTTC.

This clone showed up just once. This rearrangement joins TRBV4-1 to TRBJ2-7; 10 positions agree with TRBD1. J gave up 3 bases and V 2 bases, and 10 bases lay outside the gene matches. This CDR3 contains 17 residues. Germline V gene lookup returns CDR1 MGHRA and CDR2 YSYEKL. The CDR3 loop reads CASSQQTGGLFIYEQYF. CDR3 nucleotide sequence: TGCGCCAGCAGCCAACAGACAGGGGGCTTATTCATCTACGAGCAGTACTTC.

This chain joins TRBV25-1 and TRBJ1-5; no definite D call. Trimming left V 3 bases short and J 4 bases short, with 10 bases between. CDR3 size: 14 residues. Germline V gene lookup returns CDR1 MGHDK and CDR2 SYGVNS. CDR3 protein: CASSDRAKNQPQHF. The CDR3 DNA sequence: TGTGCCAGCAGTGATCGTGCGAAAAATCAGCCCCAGCATTTT.

In nucleotides, the CDR3 is TGCGCCAGCAGCAAAGGGTGGGGGCCTAAGGGGGAGACCCAGTACTTC. Its protein is CASSKGWGPKGETQYF. The V gene is TRBV5-1, the J gene TRBJ2-5; TRBD1 is a possible D gene (6 bases). The CDR3 is 16 residues long. V dropped 4 bases and J dropped 5 bases, with 21 bases sitting between them. Germline V gene sequence: CDR1 SGHRS, CDR2 YFSETQ.

The chain joins TRBV25-1 to TRBJ1-4; D gene unclear. V lost 4 bases and J 6 bases, leaving 12 bases between the germline ends. This CDR3 is 14 amino acids long. Germline V gives CDR1 MGHDK, CDR2 SYGVNS. The CDR3 DNA is TGTGCCAGCAGTGTTCGGGTTGAGGATGAAAAACTGTTTTTT. The encoded protein is CASSVRVEDEKLFF.

This chain connects TRBV30 to TRBJ2-7; no reliable D call. Trimming took off 3 bases at V and 4 bases at J, with 10 bases between the two ends. The CDR3 totals 12 residues. Germline V lookup: CDR1 GTSNPN, CDR2 SVGIG (reference sequence). The chain's CDR3 is CAWSRGLYEQYF. As DNA, the CDR3 is TGTGCCTGGAGCAGAGGTCTATACGAGCAGTACTTC.

This rearrangement joins TRBV11-2 to TRBJ2-1; TRBD2 matches 9 bases. Trimming removed 7 bases from V and 0 bases from J; junction bases left unmatched: 7. The CDR3 extends over 16 amino acids. Germline CDR1 reads SGHAT; CDR2 reads FQNNGV. CDR3: CASTWLAGSSYNEQFF. CDR3 bases: TGTGCCAGCACCTGGCTAGCGGGAAGCTCCTACAATGAGCAGTTCTTC.

This chain connects TRBV9 to TRBJ1-1, with no clear D. V dropped 4 bases and J dropped 5 bases, with 12 bases sitting between them. Germline lookup yields CDR1 SGDLS and CDR2 YYNGEE. The CDR3 loop spans 13 amino acids. This chain's CDR3 is CASSPSIGTEAFF. CDR3 DNA sequence: TGTGCCAGCAGCCCCTCCATCGGGACTGAAGCTTTCTTT.

The CDR3 loop reads CAISVGGSEEKLFF. The CDR3 nucleotides are TGTGCCATCAGTGTAGGGGGATCGGAGGAAAAACTGTTTTTT. The chain couples TRBV10-3 to TRBJ1-4; possibly TRBD1 for D (6 bases). Germline CDR1 is ENHRY and CDR2 is SYGVKD. The CDR3 sequence is 14 residues long. The V and J ends lost 4 bases and 8 bases respectively, with 14 bases between them.

The chain links TRBV4-1 to TRBJ2-7; 8 nucleotides match TRBD1. CDR3 length: 17 residues. Germline-derived CDR1 and CDR2 are MGHRA and YSYEKL. V was pared by 0 bases and J by 2 bases, with 9 bases of the junction left unmatched. The DNA of the CDR3 is TGCGCCAGCAGCCAAGAACCCCCCGAGACAGGGGCCTACGAGCAGTACTTC. Residues: CASSQEPPETGAYEQYF.

The chain links TRBV4-2 to TRBJ2-5; 13 bases are a match to TRBD2. Per germline, CDR1 LGHNA and CDR2 YNFKEQ. CDR3 length: 19 residues. V lost 0 bases to trimming and J lost 2 bases; unmatched junction nucleotides: 9. The CDR3 region is CASSQDLLAGGQGQETQYF. In DNA form, the CDR3 reads TGTGCCAGCAGCCAAGATTTACTAGCGGGAGGGCAGGGGCAAGAGACCCAGTACTTC.